The next 13 T cell receptor beta chains were all read from a single sample in a study of T cell repertoires in ileal Crohn's disease. Here immunoSEQ multiplex PCR was the method, and the copy in TCRdb shows in-frame clones only, minus some. The table includes approximately 3,000 clones, roughly 90% detected once. Time point described: neoterminal ileum biopsy at postoperative endoscopy, about 6 months after surgery. The sample consisted of ileal tissue. Source of these receptors: an adult with Crohn's disease.

The rearrangement joins TRBV6-5 to TRBJ2-7; D is possibly TRBD2 (6 bases). Germline V lookup: CDR1 MNHEY, CDR2 SVGAGI. V was pared by 0 bases and J by 5 bases, with 17 bases between. This CDR3 is built from 16 residues. CDR3 DNA sequence: TGTGCCAGCAGTTACTCTAGGAGGGGCGCAAGCGACGAGCAGTACTTC. It specifies CASSYSRRGASDEQYF.

This clone was detected a few times. V is TRBV4-1 and J is TRBJ2-7; D is uncertain. CDR1 is MGHRA and CDR2 is YSYEKL in the germline V gene. CDR3 length equals 13 residues. The V end lost 3 bases, the J end lost 4 bases, and 10 bases lay between the germline ends. CDR3 in DNA: TGCGCCAGCAGCCAGAAGGCCGAATACGAGCAGTACTTC. Its protein product is CASSQKAEYEQYF.

This clone was counted a single time. CDR3 sequence reads: CASSEGTSSYEQYF. DNA for the CDR3: TGTGCCAGCAGTGAAGGGACTAGCTCCTACGAGCAGTACTTC. The rearrangement uses TRBV6-1 and TRBJ2-7; 7 bases fit TRBD2. Germline values: CDR1 MNHNS, CDR2 SASEGT. V lost 1 base, J lost 0 bases, and 0 bases stayed unmatched. CDR3 size: 14 residues.

The CDR3 DNA sequence: TGTGCCAGCAGCTTATTTTCTGGAGGGTCCTCTGGAAACACCATATATTTT. This codes for CASSLFSGGSSGNTIYF. This chain connects TRBV7-6 to TRBJ1-3, with unresolved D. V was trimmed by 2 bases and J by 0 bases, leaving 14 bases between them. The CDR3 extends over 17 amino acids. Per the germline V gene, CDR1 is SGHVS and CDR2 is FNYEAQ. The full variable domain, completed using reference TRBV7-6 and TRBJ1-3, is GAGVSQSPRYKVTKRGQDVALRCDPISGHVSLYWYRQALGQGPEFLTYFNYEAQQDKSGLPNDRFSAERPEGSISTLTIQRTEQRDSAMYRCASSLFSGGSSGNTIYFGEGSWLTVV.

The V call is TRBV29-1, the J call TRBJ2-5, with D tentatively TRBD1 (5 bases). The CDR3 is 12 residues long. Germline loops: CDR1 SQVTM, CDR2 ANQGSEA. The CDR3 region is CGQRTRDETQYF. CDR3 sequence (DNA): TGCGGCCAGAGAACCAGGGATGAGACCCAGTACTTC.

The chain links TRBV6-1 to TRBJ2-7; D not resolved. This CDR3 comprises 14 residues. Trimming removed 4 bases at V and 1 base at J, with 11 bases between. Germline CDR1 MNHNS, CDR2 SASEGT. In DNA, the CDR3 is TGTGCCAGCAGTGCACAGCCCGATTCCTACGAGCAGTACTTC. Amino acid sequence: CASSAQPDSYEQYF.

The chain joins TRBV5-4 to TRBJ1-2; TRBD1 matches 8 bases. The CDR3 extends over 15 amino acids. Per the germline V gene, CDR1 is SGHNT and CDR2 is YYREEE (reference sequence). Trimming removed 0 bases from V and 7 bases from J; junction bases left unmatched: 8. The CDR3 nucleotides are TGTGCCAGCAGCTTGGTCGACAGGGGAGTCGGTGGCTACACCTTC. Translated: CASSLVDRGVGGYTF.

This rearrangement joins TRBV18 to TRBJ1-1; D is ambiguous. Trimming cost V 6 bases and J 0 bases, with 14 bases left between them. This CDR3 region has 15 residues. Per the germline V gene, CDR1 is KGHSH and CDR2 is LQKENI. This chain's CDR3 is CASSLNHLLNTEAFF. The CDR3 DNA reads TGTGCCAGCTCGCTGAATCATCTTTTGAACACTGAAGCTTTCTTT.

The V gene is TRBV6-1, the J gene TRBJ2-7; perhaps TRBD1 as D (5 bases). Trimming took off 5 bases at V and 3 bases at J, with 8 bases between the two ends. The CDR3 is 12 amino acids. Germline-derived CDR1 and CDR2 are MNHNS and SASEGT. The CDR3 region is CASSSDSYEQYF. For the CDR3, the DNA is TGTGCCAGCAGTTCCGACAGCTACGAGCAGTACTTC.

The V and J genes are TRBV18 and TRBJ2-3; unclear D gene. Germline lookup yields CDR1 KGHSH and CDR2 LQKENI. The CDR3 loop spans 14 amino acids. The V and J ends lost 5 bases and 1 base respectively, with 10 bases between them. The chain's CDR3 is CASSSQGRTDTQYF. DNA of the CDR3: TGTGCCAGCTCATCCCAAGGGCGCACAGATACGCAGTATTTT.

The chain carries TRBV19 and TRBJ2-7, with 8 positions matching TRBD2. Germline V CDR1 and CDR2: LNHDA, SQIVND (reference sequence). The ends lost 7 bases at V and 5 bases at J; junction bases unmatched: 13. The CDR3 contains 15 residues. The CDR3 DNA reads TGTGCCAGTATACGGAAAGCGGCGGGGGGCCACGAGCAGTACTTC. Its protein is CASIRKAAGGHEQYF.

The chain employs TRBV5-1 and TRBJ1-5; D call uncertain. CDR1 is SGHRS, CDR2 YFSETQ, per germline. V was cut by 2 bases and J by 2 bases, with 8 bases left in between. This CDR3 is built from 14 residues. The CDR3 sequence is CASSFLGGNQPQHF. The CDR3, as DNA: TGCGCCAGCAGCTTCCTAGGAGGCAATCAGCCCCAGCATTTT.

The chain recombines TRBV2 with TRBJ1-6, with 8 nucleotides matching TRBD1. Trimming removed 8 bases from V and 7 bases from J; junction bases left unmatched: 4. The CDR3 sequence is 13 residues long. Germline V lookup: CDR1 SNHLY, CDR2 FYNNEI. DNA of the CDR3: TGTGCCAGCGGGACAGGTTTCAATTCACCCCTCCACTTT. Its protein product is CASGTGFNSPLHF.